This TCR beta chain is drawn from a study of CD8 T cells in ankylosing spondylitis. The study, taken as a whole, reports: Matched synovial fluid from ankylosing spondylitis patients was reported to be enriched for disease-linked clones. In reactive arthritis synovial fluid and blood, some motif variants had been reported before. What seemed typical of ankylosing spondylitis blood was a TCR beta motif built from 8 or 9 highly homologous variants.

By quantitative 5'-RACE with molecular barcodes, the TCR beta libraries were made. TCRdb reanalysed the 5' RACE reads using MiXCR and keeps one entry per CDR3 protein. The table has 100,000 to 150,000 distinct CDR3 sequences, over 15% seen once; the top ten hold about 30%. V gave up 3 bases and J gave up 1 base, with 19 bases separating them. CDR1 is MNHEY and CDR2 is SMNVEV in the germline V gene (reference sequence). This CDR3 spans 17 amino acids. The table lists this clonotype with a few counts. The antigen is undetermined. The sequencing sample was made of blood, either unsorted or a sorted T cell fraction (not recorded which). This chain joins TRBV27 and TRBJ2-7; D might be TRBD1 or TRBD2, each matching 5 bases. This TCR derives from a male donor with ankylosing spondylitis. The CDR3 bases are TGTGCCAGCAGTTTTTCCCCCTCGGGACGGAGTTCCTACGAGCAGTACTTC. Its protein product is CASSFSPSGRSSYEQYF.